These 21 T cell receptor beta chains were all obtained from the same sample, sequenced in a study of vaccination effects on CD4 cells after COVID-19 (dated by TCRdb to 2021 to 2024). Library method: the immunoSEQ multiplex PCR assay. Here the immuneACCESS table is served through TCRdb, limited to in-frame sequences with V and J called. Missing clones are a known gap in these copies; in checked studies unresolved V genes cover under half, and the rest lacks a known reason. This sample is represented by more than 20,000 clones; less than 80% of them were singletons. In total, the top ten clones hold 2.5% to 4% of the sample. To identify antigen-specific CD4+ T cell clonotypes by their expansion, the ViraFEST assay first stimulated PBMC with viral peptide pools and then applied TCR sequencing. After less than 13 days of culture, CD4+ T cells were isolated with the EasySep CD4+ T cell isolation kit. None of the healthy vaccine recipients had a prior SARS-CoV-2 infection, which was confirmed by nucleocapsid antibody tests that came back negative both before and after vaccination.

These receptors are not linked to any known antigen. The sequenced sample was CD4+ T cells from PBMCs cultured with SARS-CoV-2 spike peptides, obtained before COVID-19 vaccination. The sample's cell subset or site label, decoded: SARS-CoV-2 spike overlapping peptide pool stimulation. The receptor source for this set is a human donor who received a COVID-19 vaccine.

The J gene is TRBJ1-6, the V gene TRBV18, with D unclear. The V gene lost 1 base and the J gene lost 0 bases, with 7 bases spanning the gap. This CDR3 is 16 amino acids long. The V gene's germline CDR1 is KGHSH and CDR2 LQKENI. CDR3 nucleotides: TGTGCCAGCTCACCACAAATGAGCTCCTATAATTCACCCCTCCACTTT. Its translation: CASSPQMSSYNSPLHF.

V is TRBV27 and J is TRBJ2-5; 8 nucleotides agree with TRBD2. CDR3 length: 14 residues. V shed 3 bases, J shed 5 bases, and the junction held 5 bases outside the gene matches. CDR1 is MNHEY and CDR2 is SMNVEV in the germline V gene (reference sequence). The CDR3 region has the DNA TGTGCCAGCAGTTTGAGCGGGGGCGCGGAGACCCAGTACTTC. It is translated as CASSLSGGAETQYF.

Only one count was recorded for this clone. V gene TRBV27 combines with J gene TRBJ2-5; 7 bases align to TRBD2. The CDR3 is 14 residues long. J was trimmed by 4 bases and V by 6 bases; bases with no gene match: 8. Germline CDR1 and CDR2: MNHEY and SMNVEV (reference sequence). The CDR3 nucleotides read TGTGCCAGCAGAGATCTAGGCGGGGGAGAGACCCAGTACTTC. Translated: CASRDLGGGETQYF.

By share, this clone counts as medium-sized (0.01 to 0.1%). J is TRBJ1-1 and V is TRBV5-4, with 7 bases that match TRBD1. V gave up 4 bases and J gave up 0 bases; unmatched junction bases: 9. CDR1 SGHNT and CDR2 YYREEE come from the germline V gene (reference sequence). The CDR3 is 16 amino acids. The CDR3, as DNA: TGTGCCAGCAGCCGACAGGGTTTGGAGATGAACACTGAAGCTTTCTTT. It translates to CASSRQGLEMNTEAFF. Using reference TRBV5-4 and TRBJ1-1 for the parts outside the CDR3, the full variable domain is ETGVTQSPTHLIKTRGQQVTLRCSSQSGHNTVSWYQQALGQGPQFIFQYYREEENGRGNFPPRFSGLQFPNYSSELNVNALELDDSALYLCASSRQGLEMNTEAFFGQGTRLTVV.

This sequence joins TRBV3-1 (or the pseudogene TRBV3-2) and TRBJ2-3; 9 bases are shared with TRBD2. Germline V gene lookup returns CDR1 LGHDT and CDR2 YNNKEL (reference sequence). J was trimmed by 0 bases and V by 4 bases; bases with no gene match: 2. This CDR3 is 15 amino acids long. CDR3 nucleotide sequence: TGTGCCAGCAGCCCTACTAGCGGGAGCACAGATACGCAGTATTTT. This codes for CASSPTSGSTDTQYF.

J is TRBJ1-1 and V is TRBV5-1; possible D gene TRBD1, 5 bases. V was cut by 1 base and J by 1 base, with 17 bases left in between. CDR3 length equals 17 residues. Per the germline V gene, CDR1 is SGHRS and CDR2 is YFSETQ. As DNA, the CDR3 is TGCGCCAGCAGCTTGCCTTCCTCCGGGACTGGGAACACTGAAGCTTTCTTT. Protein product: CASSLPSSGTGNTEAFF.

CDR3 amino acids: CASSIGLAGGRSTDTQYF. The CDR3 DNA reads TGTGCCAGTAGTATAGGTCTAGCGGGAGGAAGGAGCACAGATACGCAGTATTTT. This chain links TRBV19 with TRBJ2-3; 11 bases are a match to TRBD2. CDR3 length equals 18 residues. The V segment lost 1 base and the J segment 0 bases; nucleotides outside the gene matches: 6. Looked up from germline, CDR1 is LNHDA and CDR2 is SQIVND (reference sequence).

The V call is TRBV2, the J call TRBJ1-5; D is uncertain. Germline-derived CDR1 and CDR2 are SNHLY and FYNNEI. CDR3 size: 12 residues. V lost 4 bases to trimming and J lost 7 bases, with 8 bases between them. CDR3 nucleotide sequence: TGTGCCAGCAGTGCGGAAGTACAGCCCCAGCATTTT. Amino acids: CASSAEVQPQHF.

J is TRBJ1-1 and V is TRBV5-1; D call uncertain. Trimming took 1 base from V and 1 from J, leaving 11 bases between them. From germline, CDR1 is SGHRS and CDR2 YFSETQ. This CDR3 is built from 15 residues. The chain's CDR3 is CASSLSQVSNTEAFF. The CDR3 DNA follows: TGCGCCAGCAGCTTGAGTCAGGTCTCGAACACTGAAGCTTTCTTT. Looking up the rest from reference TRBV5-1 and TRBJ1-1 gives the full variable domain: KAGVTQTPRYLIKTRGQQVTLSCSPISGHRSVSWYQQTPGQGLQFLFEYFSETQRNKGNFPGRFSGRQFSNSRSEMNVSTLELGDSALYLCASSLSQVSNTEAFFGQGTRLTVV.

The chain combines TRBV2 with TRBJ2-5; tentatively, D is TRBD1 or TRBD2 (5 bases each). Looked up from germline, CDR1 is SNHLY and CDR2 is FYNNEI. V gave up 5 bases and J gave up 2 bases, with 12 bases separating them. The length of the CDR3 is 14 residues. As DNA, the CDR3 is TGTGCCAGCAGTCATCCGGGACCTCAAGAGACCCAGTACTTC. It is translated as CASSHPGPQETQYF.

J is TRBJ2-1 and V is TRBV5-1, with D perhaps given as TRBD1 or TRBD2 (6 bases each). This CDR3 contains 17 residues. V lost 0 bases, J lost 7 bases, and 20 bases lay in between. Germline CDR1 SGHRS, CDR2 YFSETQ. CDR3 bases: TGCGCCAGCAGCTTGGATTCGCACGGAGGGGGGATTAATGAGCAGTTCTTC. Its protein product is CASSLDSHGGGINEQFF.

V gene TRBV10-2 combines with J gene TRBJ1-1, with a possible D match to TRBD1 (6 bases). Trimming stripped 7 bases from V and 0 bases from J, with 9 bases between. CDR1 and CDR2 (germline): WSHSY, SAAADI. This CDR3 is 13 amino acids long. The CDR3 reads CASIRTVNTEAFF. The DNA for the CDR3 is TGCGCCAGCATCCGGACAGTGAACACTGAAGCTTTCTTT.

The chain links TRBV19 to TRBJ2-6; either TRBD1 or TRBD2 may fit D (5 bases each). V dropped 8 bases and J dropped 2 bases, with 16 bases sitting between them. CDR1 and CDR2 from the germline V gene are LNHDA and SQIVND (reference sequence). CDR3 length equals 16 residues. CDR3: CASREGRAAGANVLTF. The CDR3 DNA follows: TGTGCCAGTCGGGAAGGCAGGGCAGCTGGGGCCAACGTCCTGACTTTC.

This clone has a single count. The CDR3 loop is CASSSTRDNEQFF. The CDR3 nucleotides are TGTGCCAGCAGCTCGACTAGGGACAATGAGCAGTTCTTC. The chain employs TRBV7-9 and TRBJ2-1, with D possibly being TRBD2 (6 bases). The CDR3 runs 13 residues. Trimming stripped 4 bases from V and 5 bases from J, with 9 bases between. Germline loops: CDR1 SEHNR, CDR2 FQNEAQ (reference sequence).

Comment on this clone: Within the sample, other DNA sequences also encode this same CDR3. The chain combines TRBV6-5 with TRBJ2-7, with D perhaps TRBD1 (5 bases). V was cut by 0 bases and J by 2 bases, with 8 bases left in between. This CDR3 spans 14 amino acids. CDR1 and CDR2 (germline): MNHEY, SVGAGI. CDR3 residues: CASSYSAGPYEQYF. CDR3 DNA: TGTGCCAGCAGTTACTCGGCAGGGCCCTACGAGCAGTACTTC.

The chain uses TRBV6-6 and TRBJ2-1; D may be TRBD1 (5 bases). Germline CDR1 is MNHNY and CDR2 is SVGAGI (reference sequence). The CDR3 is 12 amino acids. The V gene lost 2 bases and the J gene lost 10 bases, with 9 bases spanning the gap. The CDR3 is CASSYQGNEQFF. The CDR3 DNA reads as TGTGCCAGCAGTTACCAGGGAAACGAGCAGTTCTTC.

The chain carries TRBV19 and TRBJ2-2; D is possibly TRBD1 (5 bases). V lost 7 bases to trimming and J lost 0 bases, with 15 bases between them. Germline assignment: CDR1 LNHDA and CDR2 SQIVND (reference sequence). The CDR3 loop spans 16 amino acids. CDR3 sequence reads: CASKGQGLANTGELFF. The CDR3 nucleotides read TGTGCCAGTAAGGGGCAGGGCCTCGCGAACACCGGGGAGCTGTTTTTT.

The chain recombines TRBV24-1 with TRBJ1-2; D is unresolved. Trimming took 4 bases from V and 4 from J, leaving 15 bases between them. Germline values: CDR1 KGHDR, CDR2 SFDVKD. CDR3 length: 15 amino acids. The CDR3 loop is CATSDSRTGGYGYTF. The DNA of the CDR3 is TGTGCCACCAGTGACTCCCGGACTGGCGGCTATGGCTACACCTTC.

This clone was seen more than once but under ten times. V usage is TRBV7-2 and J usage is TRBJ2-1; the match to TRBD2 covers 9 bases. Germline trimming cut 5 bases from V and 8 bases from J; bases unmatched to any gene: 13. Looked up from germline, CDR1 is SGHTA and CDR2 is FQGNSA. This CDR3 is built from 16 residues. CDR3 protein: CASSEKRGAGGDEQFF. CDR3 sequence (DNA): TGTGCCAGCAGCGAAAAGAGGGGAGCGGGGGGCGATGAGCAGTTCTTC.

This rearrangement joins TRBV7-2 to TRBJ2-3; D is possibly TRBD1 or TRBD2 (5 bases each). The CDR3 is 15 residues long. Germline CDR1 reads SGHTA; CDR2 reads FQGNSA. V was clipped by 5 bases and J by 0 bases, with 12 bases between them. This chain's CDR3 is CASSVSGSSTDTQYF. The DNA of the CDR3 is TGTGCCAGCAGCGTCTCAGGGAGTAGCACAGATACGCAGTATTTT.

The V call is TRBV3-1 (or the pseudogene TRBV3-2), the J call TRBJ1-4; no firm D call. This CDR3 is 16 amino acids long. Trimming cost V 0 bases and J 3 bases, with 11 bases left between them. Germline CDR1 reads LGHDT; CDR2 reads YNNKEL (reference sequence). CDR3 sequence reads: CASSQDLGTANEKLFF. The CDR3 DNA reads TGTGCCAGCAGCCAAGATCTGGGTACGGCTAATGAAAAACTGTTTTTT.